Sequencing of this T cell receptor beta chain was carried out in a study of T cell responses to AZD1222 COVID-19 vaccine. Assay: immunoSEQ multiplex PCR; the TCRdb copy retains only in-frame clones and omits some. In the table there are tens of thousands of clones, approximately 90% of which are singletons. Germline CDR1 and CDR2: SNHLY and FYNNEI. This CDR3 spans 16 amino acids. V dropped 6 bases and J dropped 6; count of bases not matched to a gene: 15. The material was peripheral blood, obtained 28 days after the second AZD1222 dose. This chain uses TRBV2 with TRBJ2-7; 9 bases are a match to TRBD1. The sequence derives from an adult who received the AZD1222 COVID-19 vaccine. This chain's CDR3 is CASSVWDRVPPGEQYF. In DNA, the CDR3 is TGTGCCAGCAGCGTGTGGGACAGGGTCCCTCCGGGCGAGCAGTACTTC.